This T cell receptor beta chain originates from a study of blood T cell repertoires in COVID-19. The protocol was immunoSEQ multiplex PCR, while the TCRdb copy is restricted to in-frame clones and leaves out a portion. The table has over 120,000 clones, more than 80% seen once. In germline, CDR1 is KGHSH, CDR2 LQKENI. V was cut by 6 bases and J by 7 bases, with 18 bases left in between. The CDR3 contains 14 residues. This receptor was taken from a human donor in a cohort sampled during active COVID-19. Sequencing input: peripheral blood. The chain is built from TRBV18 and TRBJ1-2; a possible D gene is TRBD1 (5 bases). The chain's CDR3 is CASSHSGGTPGYTF. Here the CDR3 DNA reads TGTGCCAGCTCCCACTCCGGAGGGACCCCTGGCTACACCTTC.